The next 5 T cell receptor beta chains were all read from a single sample in a study of blood T cells in healthy people across ages. The authors ran a second PCR of about 6 to 11 cycles using a sample-barcoded 5' primer and a J-beta primer mix. TCRdb re-called the 5' RACE reads with MiXCR, one entry per CDR3 protein. The sample comprises 1.5 million or so distinct CDR3 sequences, approximately 42% of which are singletons, and 4% rests with the top ten. Sequenced material: blood. Receptors originate from a woman younger than 30 in good health.

This chain joins TRBV4-3 and TRBJ2-3; 10 nucleotides match TRBD1. After removal of 0 bases from V and 2 bases from J, the junction contained 11 bases not matched to a gene. This CDR3 is 19 amino acids long. Germline-derived CDR1 and CDR2 are LGHNA and YSLEER. The CDR3, as DNA: TGCGCCAGCAGCCAAGAGCCGAGGACAGGGGGGACACCCACAGATACGCAGTATTTT. Translated: CASSQEPRTGGTPTDTQYF.

A few counts support this clonotype. This sequence joins TRBV7-2 and TRBJ2-5, with D unclear. CDR3 size: 12 residues. V lost 4 bases, J lost 11 bases, and 14 bases lay in between. CDR1 SGHTA and CDR2 FQGNSA come from the germline V gene. The chain's CDR3 is CASSSGPPMQYF. CDR3 coding DNA: TGTGCCAGCAGCTCCGGACCCCCGATGCAGTACTTC.

This clonotype has a count of ten or more. The rearrangement uses TRBV12-3 or TRBV12-4 and TRBJ1-2, with no clear D. This CDR3 comprises 12 residues. V gave up 7 bases and J gave up 3 bases, with 9 bases separating them. The CDR3 here is CASTQGYYGYTF. CDR3 nucleotides: TGTGCCAGCACCCAAGGTTACTATGGCTACACCTTC.

The chain employs TRBV10-3 and TRBJ2-1; 7 nucleotides align to TRBD1. The CDR3 extends over 13 amino acids. Germline loops: CDR1 ENHRY, CDR2 SYGVKD. V was clipped by 5 bases and J by 4 bases; unmatched bases: 2. The CDR3 here is CAISSQGYNEQFF. The CDR3 bases are TGTGCCATCAGTTCACAGGGGTACAATGAGCAGTTCTTC.

V is TRBV6-2 or TRBV6-3 and J is TRBJ2-2; TRBD1 aligns across 10 bases. Germline-derived CDR1 and CDR2 are MNHEY and SVGEGT. This CDR3 comprises 16 residues. V lost 8 bases and J lost 2; bases outside the gene matches: 8. In DNA form, the CDR3 reads TGTGCCAGCGGAGATCGGACAGGGGGAAACACCGGGGAGCTGTTTTTT. Its translation is CASGDRTGGNTGELFF.